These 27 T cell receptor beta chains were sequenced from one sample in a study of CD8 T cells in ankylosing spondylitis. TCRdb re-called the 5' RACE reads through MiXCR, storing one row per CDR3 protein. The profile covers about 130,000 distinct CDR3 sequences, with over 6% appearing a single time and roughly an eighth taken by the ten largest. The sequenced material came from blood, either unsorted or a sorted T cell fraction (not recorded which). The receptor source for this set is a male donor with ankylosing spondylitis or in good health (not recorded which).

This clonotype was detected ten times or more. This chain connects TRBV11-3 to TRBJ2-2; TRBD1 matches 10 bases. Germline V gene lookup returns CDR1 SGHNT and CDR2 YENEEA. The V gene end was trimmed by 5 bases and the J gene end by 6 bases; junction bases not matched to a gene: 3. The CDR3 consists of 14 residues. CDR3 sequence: CASSPGQGSGELFF. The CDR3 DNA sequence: TGTGCCAGCAGCCCGGGACAGGGGTCCGGGGAGCTGTTTTTT.

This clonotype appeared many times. CDR3 sequence: CASSRDRNYQPQHF. The CDR3 coding sequence is TGTGCCAGCAGTCGGGACAGGAATTATCAGCCCCAGCATTTT. The rearrangement uses TRBV12-3 or TRBV12-4 and TRBJ1-5; 8 bases match TRBD1. V lost 5 bases, J lost 5 bases, and 5 bases stayed unmatched. The CDR3 has 14 residues.

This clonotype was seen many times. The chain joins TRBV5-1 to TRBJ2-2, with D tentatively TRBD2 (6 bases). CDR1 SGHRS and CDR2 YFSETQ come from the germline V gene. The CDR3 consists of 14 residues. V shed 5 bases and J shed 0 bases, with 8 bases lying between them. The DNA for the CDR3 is TGCGCCAGCAGTCGACTAGCGAACACCGGGGAGCTGTTTTTT. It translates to CASSRLANTGELFF.

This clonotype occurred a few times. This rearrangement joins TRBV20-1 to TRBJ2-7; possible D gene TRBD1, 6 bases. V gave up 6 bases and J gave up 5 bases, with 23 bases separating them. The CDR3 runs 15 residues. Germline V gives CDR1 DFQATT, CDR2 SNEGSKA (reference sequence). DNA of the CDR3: TGCAGTGCCCCTAGGCCCGGGACACAACGGCACGAGCAGTACTTC. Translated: CSAPRPGTQRHEQYF.

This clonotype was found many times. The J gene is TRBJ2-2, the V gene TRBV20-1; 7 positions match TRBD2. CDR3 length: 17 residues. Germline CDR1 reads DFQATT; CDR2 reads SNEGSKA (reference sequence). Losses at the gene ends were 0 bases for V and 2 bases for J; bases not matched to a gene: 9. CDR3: CSARDSALAVNTGELFF. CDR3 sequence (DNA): TGCAGTGCTAGAGATAGTGCCCTAGCGGTAAACACCGGGGAGCTGTTTTTT.

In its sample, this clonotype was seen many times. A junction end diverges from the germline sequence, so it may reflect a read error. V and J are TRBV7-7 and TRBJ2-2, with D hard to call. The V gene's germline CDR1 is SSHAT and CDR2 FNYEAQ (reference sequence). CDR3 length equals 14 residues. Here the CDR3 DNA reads TGTGCTAGCAGCTTATCAGAGAACACCGGGGAGCTGTTTTTT. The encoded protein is CASSLSENTGELFF. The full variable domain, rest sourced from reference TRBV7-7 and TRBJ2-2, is GAGVSQSPRYKVTKRGQDVTLRCDPISSHATLYWYQQALGQGPEFLTYFNYEAQPDKSGLPSDRFSAERPEGSISTLTIQRTEQRDSAMYRCASSLSENTGELFFGEGSRLTVL.

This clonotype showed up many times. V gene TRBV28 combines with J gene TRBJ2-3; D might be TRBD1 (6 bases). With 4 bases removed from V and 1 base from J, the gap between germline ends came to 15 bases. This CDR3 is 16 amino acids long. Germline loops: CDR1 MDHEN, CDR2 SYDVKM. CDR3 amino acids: CASSSPPGARTDTQYF. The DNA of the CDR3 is TGTGCCAGCAGTTCCCCACCAGGGGCGCGCACAGATACGCAGTATTTT.

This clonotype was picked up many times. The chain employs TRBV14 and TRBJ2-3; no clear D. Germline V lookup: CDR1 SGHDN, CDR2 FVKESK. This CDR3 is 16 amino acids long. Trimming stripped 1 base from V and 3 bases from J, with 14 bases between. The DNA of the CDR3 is TGTGCCAGCAGCCAAGGAGAGGACCCAAAAACAGATACGCAGTATTTT. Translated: CASSQGEDPKTDTQYF.

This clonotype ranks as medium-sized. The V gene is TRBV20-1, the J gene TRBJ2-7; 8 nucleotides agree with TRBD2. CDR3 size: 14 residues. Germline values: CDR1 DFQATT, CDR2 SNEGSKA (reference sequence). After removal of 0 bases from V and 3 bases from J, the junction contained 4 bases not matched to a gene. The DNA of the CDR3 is TGCAGTGCTAGAGATCGGGGGGGGCTCTACGAGCAGTACTTC. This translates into CSARDRGGLYEQYF.

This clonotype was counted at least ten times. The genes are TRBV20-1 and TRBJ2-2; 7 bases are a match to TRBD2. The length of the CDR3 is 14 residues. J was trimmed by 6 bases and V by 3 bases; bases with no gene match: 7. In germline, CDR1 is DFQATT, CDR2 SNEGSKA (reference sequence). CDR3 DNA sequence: TGCAGTGCTAGGGACCCGACTAGCCCCGGGGAGCTGTTTTTT. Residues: CSARDPTSPGELFF.

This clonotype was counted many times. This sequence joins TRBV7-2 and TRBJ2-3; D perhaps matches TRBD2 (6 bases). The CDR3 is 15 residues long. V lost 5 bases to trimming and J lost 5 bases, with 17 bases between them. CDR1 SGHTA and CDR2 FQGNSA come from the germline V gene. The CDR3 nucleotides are TGTGCCAGCAGCGAATATACGGAGGGCCTAGATACGCAGTATTTT. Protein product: CASSEYTEGLDTQYF. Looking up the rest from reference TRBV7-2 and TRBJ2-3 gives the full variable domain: GAGVSQSPSNKVTEKGKDVELRCDPISGHTALYWYRQSLGQGLEFLIYFQGNSAPDKSGLPSDRFSAERTGGSVSTLTIQRTQQEDSAVYLCASSEYTEGLDTQYFGPGTRLTVL.

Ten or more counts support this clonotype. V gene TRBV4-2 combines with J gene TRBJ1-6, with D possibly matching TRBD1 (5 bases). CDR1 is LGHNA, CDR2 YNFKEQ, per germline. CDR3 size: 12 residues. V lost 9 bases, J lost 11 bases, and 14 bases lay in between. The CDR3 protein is CASNTGAPPLHF. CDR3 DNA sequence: TGTGCCAGTAACACCGGGGCTCCACCCCTCCACTTT.

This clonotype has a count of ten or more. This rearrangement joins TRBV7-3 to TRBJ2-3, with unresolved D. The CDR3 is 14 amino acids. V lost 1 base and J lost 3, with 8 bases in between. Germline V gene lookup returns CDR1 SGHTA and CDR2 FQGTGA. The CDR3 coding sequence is TGTGCCAGCAGCTTAATAGTGGGAACAGATACGCAGTATTTT. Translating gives CASSLIVGTDTQYF.

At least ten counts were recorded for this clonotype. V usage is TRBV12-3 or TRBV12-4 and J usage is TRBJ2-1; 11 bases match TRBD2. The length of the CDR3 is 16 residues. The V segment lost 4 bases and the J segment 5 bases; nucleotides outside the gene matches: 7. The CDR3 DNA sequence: TGTGCCAGCAGTTCACCACTAGCGGGGGTGAACAATGAGCAGTTCTTC. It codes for CASSSPLAGVNNEQFF.

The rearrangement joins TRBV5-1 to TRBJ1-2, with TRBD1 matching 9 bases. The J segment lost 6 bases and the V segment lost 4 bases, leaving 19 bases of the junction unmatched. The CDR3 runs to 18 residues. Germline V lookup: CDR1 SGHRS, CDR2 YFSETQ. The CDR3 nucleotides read TGCGCCAGCAGCGACGGACAGGGGCTCAACCTCCGTTCGGATGGCTACACCTTC. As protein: CASSDGQGLNLRSDGYTF. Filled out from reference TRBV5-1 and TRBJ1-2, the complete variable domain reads KAGVTQTPRYLIKTRGQQVTLSCSPISGHRSVSWYQQTPGQGLQFLFEYFSETQRNKGNFPGRFSGRQFSNSRSEMNVSTLELGDSALYLCASSDGQGLNLRSDGYTFGSGTRLTVV.

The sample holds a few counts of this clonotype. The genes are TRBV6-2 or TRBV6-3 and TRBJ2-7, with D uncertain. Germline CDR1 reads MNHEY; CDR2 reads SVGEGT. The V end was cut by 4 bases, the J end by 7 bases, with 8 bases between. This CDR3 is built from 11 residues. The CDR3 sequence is CASSSLGEQYF. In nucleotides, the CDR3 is TGTGCCAGCAGTTCCCTGGGGGAGCAGTACTTC.

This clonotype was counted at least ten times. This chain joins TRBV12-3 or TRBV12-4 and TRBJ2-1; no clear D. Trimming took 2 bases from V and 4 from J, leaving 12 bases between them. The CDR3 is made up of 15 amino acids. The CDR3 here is CASSLMAEFYNEQFF. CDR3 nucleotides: TGTGCCAGCAGTTTAATGGCGGAGTTTTACAATGAGCAGTTCTTC.

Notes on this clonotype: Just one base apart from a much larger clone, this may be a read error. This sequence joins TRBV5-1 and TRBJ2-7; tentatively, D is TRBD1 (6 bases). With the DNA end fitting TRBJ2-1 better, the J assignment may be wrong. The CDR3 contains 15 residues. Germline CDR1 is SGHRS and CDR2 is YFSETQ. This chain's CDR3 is CASSQPGQYTYEQFF. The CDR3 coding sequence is TGCGCCAGCAGCCAACCAGGACAGTACACCTACGAGCAGTTCTTC.

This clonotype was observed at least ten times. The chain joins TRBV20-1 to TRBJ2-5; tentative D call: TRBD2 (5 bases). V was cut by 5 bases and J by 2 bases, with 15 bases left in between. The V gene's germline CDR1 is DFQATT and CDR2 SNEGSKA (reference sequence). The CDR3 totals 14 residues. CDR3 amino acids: CSAPRRWRQETQYF. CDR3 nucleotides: TGCAGTGCTCCCCGGAGGTGGAGACAAGAGACCCAGTACTTC.

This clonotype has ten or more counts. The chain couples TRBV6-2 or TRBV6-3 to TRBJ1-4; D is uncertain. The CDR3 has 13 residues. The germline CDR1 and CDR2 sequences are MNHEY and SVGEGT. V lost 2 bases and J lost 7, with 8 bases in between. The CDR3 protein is CASSYDGSEKLFF. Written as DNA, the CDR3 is TGTGCCAGCAGTTACGACGGAAGTGAAAAACTGTTTTTT.

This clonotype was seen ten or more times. The chain's CDR3 is CASSLQRTTAFDYGYTF. CDR3 coding DNA: TGCGCCAGCAGCCTACAGAGGACAACAGCCTTTGACTATGGCTACACCTTC. This chain uses TRBV5-1 with TRBJ1-2; tentative D call: TRBD1 (5 bases). CDR1 is SGHRS, CDR2 YFSETQ, per germline. This CDR3 has 17 residues. The ends were cut back, 4 bases at V and 3 bases at J, with 22 bases in the middle.

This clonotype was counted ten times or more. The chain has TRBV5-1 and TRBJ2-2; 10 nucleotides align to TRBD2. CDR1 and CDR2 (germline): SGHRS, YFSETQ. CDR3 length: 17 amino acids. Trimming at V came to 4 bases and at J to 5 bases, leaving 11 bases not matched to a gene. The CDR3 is CASSSSGGTTITGELFF. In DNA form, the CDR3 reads TGCGCCAGCAGCAGTAGCGGGGGGACAACCATAACCGGGGAGCTGTTTTTT.

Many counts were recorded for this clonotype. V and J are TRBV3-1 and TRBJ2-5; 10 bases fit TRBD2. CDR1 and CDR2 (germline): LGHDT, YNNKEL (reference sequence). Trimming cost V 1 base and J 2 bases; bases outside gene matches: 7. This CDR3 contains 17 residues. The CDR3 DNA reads TGTGCCAGCAGCCAAGGATTCACTAGCGGGGTTCAAGAGACCCAGTACTTC. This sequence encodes CASSQGFTSGVQETQYF.

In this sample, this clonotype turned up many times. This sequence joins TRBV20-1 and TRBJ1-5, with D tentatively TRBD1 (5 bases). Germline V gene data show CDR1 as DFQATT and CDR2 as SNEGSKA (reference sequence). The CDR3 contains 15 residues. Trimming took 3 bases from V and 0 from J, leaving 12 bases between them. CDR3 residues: CSASVRDYSNQPQHF. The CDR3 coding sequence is TGCAGTGCTAGCGTCAGGGACTATAGCAATCAGCCCCAGCATTTT.

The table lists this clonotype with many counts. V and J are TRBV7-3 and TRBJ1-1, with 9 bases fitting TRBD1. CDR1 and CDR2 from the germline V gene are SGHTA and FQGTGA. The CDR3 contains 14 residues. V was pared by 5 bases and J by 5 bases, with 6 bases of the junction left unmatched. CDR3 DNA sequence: TGTGCCAGCAGCAAACAGGGGGCAAGGACTGAAGCTTTCTTT. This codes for CASSKQGARTEAFF.

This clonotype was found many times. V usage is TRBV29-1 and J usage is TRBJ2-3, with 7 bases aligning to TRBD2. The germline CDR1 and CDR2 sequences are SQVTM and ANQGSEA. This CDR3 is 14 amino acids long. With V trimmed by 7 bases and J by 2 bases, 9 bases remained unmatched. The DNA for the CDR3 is TGCAGCGCAGAGGCAGGGACTATCACAGATACGCAGTATTTT. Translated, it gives CSAEAGTITDTQYF.

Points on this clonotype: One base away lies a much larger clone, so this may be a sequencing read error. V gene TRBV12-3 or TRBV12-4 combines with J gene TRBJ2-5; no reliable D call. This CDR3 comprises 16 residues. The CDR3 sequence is CASRLAFDGRKETQYF. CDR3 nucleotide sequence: TGTGCCAGCAGGTTAGCTTTCGACGGGCGGAAGGAGACCCAGTACTTC.